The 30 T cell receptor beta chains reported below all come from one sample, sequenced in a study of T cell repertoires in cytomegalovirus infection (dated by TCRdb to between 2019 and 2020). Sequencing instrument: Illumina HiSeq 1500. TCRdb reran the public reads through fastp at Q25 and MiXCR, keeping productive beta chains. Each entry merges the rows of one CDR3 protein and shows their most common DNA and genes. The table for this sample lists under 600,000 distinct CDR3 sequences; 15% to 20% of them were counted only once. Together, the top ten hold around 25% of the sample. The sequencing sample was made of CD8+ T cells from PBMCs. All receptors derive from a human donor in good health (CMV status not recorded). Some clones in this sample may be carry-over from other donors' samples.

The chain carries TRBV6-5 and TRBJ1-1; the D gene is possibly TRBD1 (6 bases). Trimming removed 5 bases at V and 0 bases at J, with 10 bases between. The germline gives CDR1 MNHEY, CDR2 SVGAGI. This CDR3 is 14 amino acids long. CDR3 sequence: CASSADSVNTEAFF. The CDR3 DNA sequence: TGTGCCAGCAGTGCGGACAGTGTGAACACTGAAGCTTTCTTT.

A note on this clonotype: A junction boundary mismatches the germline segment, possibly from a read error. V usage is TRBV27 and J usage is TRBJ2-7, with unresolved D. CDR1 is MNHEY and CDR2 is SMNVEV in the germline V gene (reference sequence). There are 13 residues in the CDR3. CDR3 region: CATSSERSYEQYF. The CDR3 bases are TGTGCCACCAGTTCAGAGAGGTCGTACGAGCAGTACTTC.

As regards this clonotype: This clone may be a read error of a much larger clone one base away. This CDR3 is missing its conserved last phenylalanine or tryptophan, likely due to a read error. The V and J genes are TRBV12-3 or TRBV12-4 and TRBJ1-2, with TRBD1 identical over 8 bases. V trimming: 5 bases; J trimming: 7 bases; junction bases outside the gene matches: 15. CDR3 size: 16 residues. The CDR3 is CASSLSDREGDSGYTL. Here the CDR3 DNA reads TGTGCCAGCAGTCTCTCGGACAGGGAGGGTGACTCTGGCTACACCTTA.

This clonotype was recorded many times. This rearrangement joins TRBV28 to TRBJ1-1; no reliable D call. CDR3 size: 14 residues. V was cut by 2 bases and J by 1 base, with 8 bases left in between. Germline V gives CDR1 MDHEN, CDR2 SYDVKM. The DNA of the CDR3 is TGTGCCAGCAGTTTAGTGTTCGAGAACACTGAAGCTTTCTTT. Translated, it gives CASSLVFENTEAFF.

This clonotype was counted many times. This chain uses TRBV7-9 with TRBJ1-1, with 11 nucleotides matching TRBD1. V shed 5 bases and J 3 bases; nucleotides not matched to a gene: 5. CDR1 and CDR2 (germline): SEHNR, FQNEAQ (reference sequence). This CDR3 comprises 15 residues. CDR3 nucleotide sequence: TGTGCCAGCAGCGTGGACAGGGGGCTGGACACTGAAGCTTTCTTT. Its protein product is CASSVDRGLDTEAFF.

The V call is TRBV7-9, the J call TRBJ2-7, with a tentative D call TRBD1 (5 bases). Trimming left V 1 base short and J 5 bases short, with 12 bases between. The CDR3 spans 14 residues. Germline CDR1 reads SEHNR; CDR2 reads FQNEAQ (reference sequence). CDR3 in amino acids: CASSLVQGINEQYF. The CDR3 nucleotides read TGTGCCAGCAGCTTAGTTCAGGGAATAAACGAGCAGTACTTC.

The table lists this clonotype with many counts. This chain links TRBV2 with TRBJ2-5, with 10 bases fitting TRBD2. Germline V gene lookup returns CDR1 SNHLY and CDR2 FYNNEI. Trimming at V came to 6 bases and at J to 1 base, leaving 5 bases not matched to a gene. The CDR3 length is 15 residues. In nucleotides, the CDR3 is TGTGCCAGCAGCCGAGCGGGGGGGGTCCAAGAGACCCAGTACTTC. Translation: CASSRAGGVQETQYF.

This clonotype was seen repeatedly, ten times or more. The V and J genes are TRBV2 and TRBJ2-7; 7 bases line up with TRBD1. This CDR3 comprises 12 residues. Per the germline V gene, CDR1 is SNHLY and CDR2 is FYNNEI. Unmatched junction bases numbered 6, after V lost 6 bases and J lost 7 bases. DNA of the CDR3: TGTGCCAGCAGCATAGACAGGGAAGAGCAGTACTTC. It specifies CASSIDREEQYF.

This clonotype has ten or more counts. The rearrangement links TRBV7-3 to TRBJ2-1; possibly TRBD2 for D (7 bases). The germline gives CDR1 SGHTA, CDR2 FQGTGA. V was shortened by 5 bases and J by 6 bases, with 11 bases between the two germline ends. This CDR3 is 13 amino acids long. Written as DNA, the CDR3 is TGTGCCAGCAGCAGGGGGGGGTCCAATGAGCAGTTCTTC. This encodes CASSRGGSNEQFF.

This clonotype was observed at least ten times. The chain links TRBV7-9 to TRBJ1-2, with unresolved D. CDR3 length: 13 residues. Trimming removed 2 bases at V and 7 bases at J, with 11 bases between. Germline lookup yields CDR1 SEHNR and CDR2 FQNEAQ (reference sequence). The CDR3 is CASSLLSNFGYTF. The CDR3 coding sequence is TGTGCCAGCAGCTTACTTTCTAATTTTGGCTACACCTTC.

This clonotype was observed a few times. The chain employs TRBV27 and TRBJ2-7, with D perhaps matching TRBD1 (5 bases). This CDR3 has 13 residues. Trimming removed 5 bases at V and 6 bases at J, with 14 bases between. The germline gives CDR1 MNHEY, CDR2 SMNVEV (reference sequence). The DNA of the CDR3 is TGTGCCAGCAGTGCCTCCAGGGTCGGCGAGCAGTACTTC. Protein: CASSASRVGEQYF.

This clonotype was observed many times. The CDR3, as DNA: TGTGCCAGCAGTTCGGGACAAGGGGTAACTGGGGGCGAGCAGTACTTC. Protein: CASSSGQGVTGGEQYF. This chain connects TRBV12-3 or TRBV12-4 to TRBJ2-7; D might be TRBD1 (6 bases). The CDR3 is 16 residues long. Trimming cost V 4 bases and J 6 bases, with 22 bases left between them.

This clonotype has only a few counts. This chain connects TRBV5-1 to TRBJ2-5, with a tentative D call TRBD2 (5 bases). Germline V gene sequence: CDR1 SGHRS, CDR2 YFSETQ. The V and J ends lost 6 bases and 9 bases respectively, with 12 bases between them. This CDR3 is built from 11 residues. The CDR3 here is CASKSGEAQYF. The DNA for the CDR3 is TGCGCCAGCAAATCCGGGGAAGCCCAGTACTTC.

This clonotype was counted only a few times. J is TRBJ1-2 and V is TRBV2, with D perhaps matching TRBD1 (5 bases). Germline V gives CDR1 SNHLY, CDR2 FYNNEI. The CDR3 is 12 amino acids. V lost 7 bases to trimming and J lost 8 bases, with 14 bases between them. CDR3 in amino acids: CASIRGVEGYTF. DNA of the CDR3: TGTGCCAGCATAAGAGGGGTGGAAGGCTACACCTTC.

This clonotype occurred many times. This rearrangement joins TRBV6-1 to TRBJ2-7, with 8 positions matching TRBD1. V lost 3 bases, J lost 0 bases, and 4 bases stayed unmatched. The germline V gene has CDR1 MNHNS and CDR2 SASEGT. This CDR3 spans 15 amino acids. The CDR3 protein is CASSDRTGFSYEQYF. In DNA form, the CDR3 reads TGTGCCAGCAGTGACCGGACAGGGTTCTCCTACGAGCAGTACTTC.

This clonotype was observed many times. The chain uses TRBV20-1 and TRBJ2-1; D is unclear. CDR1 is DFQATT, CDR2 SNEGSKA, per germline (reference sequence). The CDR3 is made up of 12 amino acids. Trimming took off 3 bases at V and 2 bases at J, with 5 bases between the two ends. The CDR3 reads CSARDAYNEQFF. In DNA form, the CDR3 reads TGCAGTGCTAGGGACGCCTACAATGAGCAGTTCTTC.

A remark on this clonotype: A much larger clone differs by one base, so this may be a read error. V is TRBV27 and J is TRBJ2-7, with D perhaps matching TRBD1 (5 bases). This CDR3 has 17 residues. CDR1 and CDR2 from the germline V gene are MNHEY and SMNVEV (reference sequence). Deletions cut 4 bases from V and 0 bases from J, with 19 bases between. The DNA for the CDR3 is TGTGCCAGCAGTTCGTACCGGACGTTACAGGTCTCCTACGAGCAGTACTTC. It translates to CASSSYRTLQVSYEQYF.

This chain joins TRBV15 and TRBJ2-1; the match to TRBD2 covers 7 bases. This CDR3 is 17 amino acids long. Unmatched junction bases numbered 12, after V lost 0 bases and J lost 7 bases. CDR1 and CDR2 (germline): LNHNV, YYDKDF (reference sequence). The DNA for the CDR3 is TGTGCCACCAGCAGAGATCGGGGGGAGGGTATTATGAATGAGCAGTTCTTC. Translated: CATSRDRGEGIMNEQFF.

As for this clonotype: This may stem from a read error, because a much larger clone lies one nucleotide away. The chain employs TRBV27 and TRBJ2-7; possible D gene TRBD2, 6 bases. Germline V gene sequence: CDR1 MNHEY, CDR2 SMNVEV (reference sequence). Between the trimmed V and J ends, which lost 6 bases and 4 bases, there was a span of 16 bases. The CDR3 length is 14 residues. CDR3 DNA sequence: TGTGCCAGCAGGGAGGGCCGATGTTTGTACGAGCAGTACTTC. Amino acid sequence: CASREGRCLYEQYF.

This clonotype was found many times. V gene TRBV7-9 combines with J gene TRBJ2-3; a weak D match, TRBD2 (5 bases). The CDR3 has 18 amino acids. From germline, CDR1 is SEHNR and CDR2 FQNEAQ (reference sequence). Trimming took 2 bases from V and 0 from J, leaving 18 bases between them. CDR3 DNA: TGTGCCAGCAGCTTACTGCTAGCAGCTACGCTTAGCACAGATACGCAGTATTTT. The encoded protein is CASSLLLAATLSTDTQYF.

CDR3 sequence reads: CASSLPGSSDTEAFF. DNA of the CDR3: TGTGCCAGCAGCCTTCCAGGGTCTTCGGACACTGAAGCTTTCTTT. This rearrangement joins TRBV11-2 to TRBJ1-1; a weak D match, TRBD1 (5 bases). The CDR3 has 15 residues. Germline values: CDR1 SGHAT, CDR2 FQNNGV. V was shortened by 5 bases and J by 3 bases, with 16 bases between the two germline ends.

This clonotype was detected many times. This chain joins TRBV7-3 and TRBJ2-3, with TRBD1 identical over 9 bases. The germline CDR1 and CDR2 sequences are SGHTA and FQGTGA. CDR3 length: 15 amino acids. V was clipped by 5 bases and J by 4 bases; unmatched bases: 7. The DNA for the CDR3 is TGTGCCAGCAGCCTGGGACAGGGCGGGGCAGATACGCAGTATTTT. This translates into CASSLGQGGADTQYF.

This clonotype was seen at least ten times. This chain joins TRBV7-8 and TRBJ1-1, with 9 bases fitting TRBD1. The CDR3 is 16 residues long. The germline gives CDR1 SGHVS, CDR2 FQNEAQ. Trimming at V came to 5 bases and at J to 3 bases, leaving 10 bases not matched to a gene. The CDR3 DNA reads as TGTGCCAGCAGCCCCGAAGCGGGGACAGGGTACACTGAAGCTTTCTTT. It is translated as CASSPEAGTGYTEAFF.

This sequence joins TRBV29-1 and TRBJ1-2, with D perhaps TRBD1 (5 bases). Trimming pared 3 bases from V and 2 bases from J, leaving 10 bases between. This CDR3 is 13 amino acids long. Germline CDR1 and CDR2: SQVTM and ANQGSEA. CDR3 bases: TGCAGCGTTGAGGTCGGGGGGAACTATGGCTACACCTTC. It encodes CSVEVGGNYGYTF.

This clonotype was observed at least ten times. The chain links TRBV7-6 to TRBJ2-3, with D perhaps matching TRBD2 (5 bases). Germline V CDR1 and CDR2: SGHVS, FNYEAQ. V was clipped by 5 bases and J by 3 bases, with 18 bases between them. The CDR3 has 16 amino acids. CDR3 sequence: CASSPIFGRNTDTQYF. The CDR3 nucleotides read TGTGCCAGCAGCCCTATTTTTGGGAGAAATACAGATACGCAGTATTTT.

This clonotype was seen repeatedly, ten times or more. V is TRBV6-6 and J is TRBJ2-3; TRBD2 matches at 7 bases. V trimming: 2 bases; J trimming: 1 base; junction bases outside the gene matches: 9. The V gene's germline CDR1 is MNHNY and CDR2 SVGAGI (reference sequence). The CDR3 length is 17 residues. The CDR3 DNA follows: TGTGCCAGCAGTTACCCCCAACGGGAGGTGGGCACAGATACGCAGTATTTT. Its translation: CASSYPQREVGTDTQYF.

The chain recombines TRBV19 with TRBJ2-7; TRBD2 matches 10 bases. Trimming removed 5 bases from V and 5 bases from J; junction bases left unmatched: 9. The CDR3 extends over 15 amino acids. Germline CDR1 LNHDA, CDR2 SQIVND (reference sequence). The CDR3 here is CASSWTSGRGDEQYF. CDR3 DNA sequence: TGTGCCAGTAGTTGGACTAGCGGTCGGGGGGACGAGCAGTACTTC.

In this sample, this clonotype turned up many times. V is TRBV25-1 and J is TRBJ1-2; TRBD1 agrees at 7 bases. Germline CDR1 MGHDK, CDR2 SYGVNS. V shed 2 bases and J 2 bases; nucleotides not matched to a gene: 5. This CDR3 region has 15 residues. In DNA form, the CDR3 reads TGTGCCAGCAGTGAAAGGACAGGATGGAACTATGGCTACACCTTC. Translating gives CASSERTGWNYGYTF.

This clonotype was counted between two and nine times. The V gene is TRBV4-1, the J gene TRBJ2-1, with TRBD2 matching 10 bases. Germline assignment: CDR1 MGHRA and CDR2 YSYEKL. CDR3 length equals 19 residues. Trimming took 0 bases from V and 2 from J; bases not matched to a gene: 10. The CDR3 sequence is CASSQEVAGGPATYNEQFF. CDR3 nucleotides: TGCGCCAGCAGCCAAGAGGTAGCGGGGGGCCCCGCTACCTACAATGAGCAGTTCTTC.

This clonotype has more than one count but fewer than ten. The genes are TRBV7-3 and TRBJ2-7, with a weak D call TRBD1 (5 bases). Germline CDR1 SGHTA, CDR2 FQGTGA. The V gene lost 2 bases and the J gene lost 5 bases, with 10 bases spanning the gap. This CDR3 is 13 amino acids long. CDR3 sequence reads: CASSLGAGNEQYF. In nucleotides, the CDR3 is TGTGCCAGCAGCTTAGGGGCTGGGAACGAGCAGTACTTC.